A single sample gave rise to the 3 T cell receptor beta chains below, sequenced in a study of blood T cell repertoires in COVID-19. Measured with immunoSEQ multiplex PCR; TCRdb has only the in-frame clones, and not every one. The sample records roughly 280,000 clones, 80% to 90% being singletons. The sample comprised peripheral blood. The receptor set was obtained from a man between 25 and 39 years old with active or convalescent COVID-19.

V gene TRBV6-6 combines with J gene TRBJ2-7; 7 bases are shared with TRBD2. J lost 3 bases, V lost 8 bases, and 7 bases had no gene match. Germline V gene lookup returns CDR1 MNHNY and CDR2 SVGAGI (reference sequence). CDR3 length: 13 amino acids. The CDR3 protein is CASLGTTLYEQYF. CDR3 bases: TGTGCCAGCCTTGGGACTACCCTCTACGAGCAGTACTTC.

The V and J genes are TRBV4-2 and TRBJ2-3, with 12 bases that match TRBD2. After removal of 1 base from V and 1 base from J, the junction contained 9 bases not matched to a gene. Germline values: CDR1 LGHNA, CDR2 YNFKEQ. This CDR3 has 19 amino acids. The CDR3 loop reads CASSQGYRTSGKGTDTQYF. The CDR3 nucleotides read TGTGCCAGCAGCCAAGGATACCGGACTAGCGGGAAGGGCACAGATACGCAGTATTTT.

The rearrangement uses TRBV12-3 or TRBV12-4 and TRBJ1-4; possibly TRBD1 for D (5 bases). CDR3 length equals 13 residues. Deletions cut 6 bases from V and 8 bases from J, with 13 bases between. The CDR3 nucleotides are TGTGCCAGCAGCTGGGGACTATCCGAAAAACTGTTTTTT. Its protein product is CASSWGLSEKLFF.